The 14 T cell receptor beta chains below come from one sample, sequenced in a study of PD-L1 blockade in urothelial cancer. Repertoires were generated with immunoSEQ multiplex PCR, while TCRdb's copy carries only in-frame clones and drops some. The table includes tens of thousands of clones, around nine tenths detected once. The specimen was PBMCs, collected around atezolizumab (anti-PD-L1) treatment. These receptors all come from a man in his 60s with urothelial cancer.

The chain is built from TRBV2 and TRBJ1-6, with 10 bases matching TRBD1. Germline CDR1 is SNHLY and CDR2 is FYNNEI. CDR3 length: 19 amino acids. V lost 6 bases, J lost 7 bases, and 18 bases stayed unmatched. The CDR3 nucleotides read TGTGCCAGCAGCGAACCCTACCCCGGGACAGGGGACGTCAATTCACCCCTCCACTTT. It encodes CASSEPYPGTGDVNSPLHF.

V usage is TRBV6-1 and J usage is TRBJ1-2; the match to TRBD1 covers 9 bases. Trimming at V came to 3 bases and at J to 7 bases, leaving 3 bases not matched to a gene. CDR1 MNHNS and CDR2 SASEGT come from the germline V gene. The CDR3 is 13 residues long. DNA for the CDR3: TGTGCCAGCAGTGAGGACAGGGGAGGTGGCTACACCTTC. Encoded protein: CASSEDRGGGYTF.

The chain uses TRBV28 and TRBJ2-4; 7 bases are shared with TRBD2. CDR1 and CDR2 from the germline V gene are MDHEN and SYDVKM. The CDR3 runs to 18 residues. J was trimmed by 0 bases and V by 5 bases; bases with no gene match: 13. CDR3 sequence: CASSPEGGGGLAKNIQYF. In DNA form, the CDR3 reads TGTGCCAGCAGTCCCGAGGGCGGCGGGGGTCTAGCCAAAAACATTCAGTACTTC.

This chain links TRBV5-1 with TRBJ1-4; D unclear. The CDR3 totals 15 residues. V lost 1 base to trimming and J lost 2 bases, with 9 bases between them. The V gene's germline CDR1 is SGHRS and CDR2 YFSETQ. For the CDR3, the DNA is TGCGCCAGCAGCTTGAGCGGTGATACTAATGAAAAACTGTTTTTT. It yields the protein CASSLSGDTNEKLFF.

This sequence joins TRBV4-1 and TRBJ2-5; no clear D gene. The CDR3 has 14 amino acids. Trimming removed 1 base at V and 1 base at J, with 7 bases between. CDR1 MGHRA and CDR2 YSYEKL come from the germline V gene. This CDR3 reads CASSQVGGQETQYF. For the CDR3, the DNA is TGCGCCAGCAGCCAAGTCGGCGGCCAAGAGACCCAGTACTTC.

The chain couples TRBV4-2 to TRBJ2-3, with 15 nucleotides matching TRBD2. Germline CDR1 and CDR2: LGHNA and YNFKEQ. Trimming took 1 base from V and 0 from J; bases not matched to a gene: 2. The length of the CDR3 is 18 residues. The CDR3 DNA is TGTGCCAGCAGCCAAGGGACTAGCGGGGGGGCAAGCACAGATACGCAGTATTTT. It is translated as CASSQGTSGGASTDTQYF.

The rearrangement links TRBV9 to TRBJ1-3, with TRBD1 matching over 7 bases. This CDR3 contains 14 residues. Germline V lookup: CDR1 SGDLS, CDR2 YYNGEE. J lost 4 bases, V lost 3 bases, and 4 bases had no gene match. CDR3 residues: CASSETGTGNTIYF. In nucleotides, the CDR3 is TGTGCCAGCAGCGAGACAGGGACCGGAAACACCATATATTTT.

The genes are TRBV28 and TRBJ2-4, with D possibly TRBD2 on 6 matching bases. Germline CDR1 is MDHEN and CDR2 is SYDVKM. This CDR3 comprises 14 residues. The germline V and J ends were trimmed by 5 bases and 2 bases, with 10 bases remaining between them. The CDR3, as DNA: TGTGCCAGCAGTCTTCGGGGGTCCAAAAACATTCAGTACTTC. Its protein product is CASSLRGSKNIQYF.

The genes are TRBV19 and TRBJ1-1; the D gene is possibly TRBD1 (5 bases). This CDR3 has 14 amino acids. V was trimmed by 7 bases and J by 1 base, leaving 13 bases between them. Germline values: CDR1 LNHDA, CDR2 SQIVND (reference sequence). The CDR3 protein is CASNGRRANTEAFF. The CDR3 DNA follows: TGTGCCAGTAATGGACGCAGGGCGAACACTGAAGCTTTCTTT.

This rearrangement joins TRBV30 to TRBJ1-1; D is ambiguous. The V end was cut by 0 bases, the J end by 6 bases, with 20 bases between. The V gene's germline CDR1 is GTSNPN and CDR2 SVGIG (reference sequence). This CDR3 is built from 16 residues. Written as DNA, the CDR3 is TGTGCCTGGAGTGTGACTCGGGCGTTGGGGAGATCTGAAGCTTTCTTT. Its protein product is CAWSVTRALGRSEAFF.

The rearrangement uses TRBV7-2 and TRBJ1-2; TRBD1 might be the D (6 bases). The CDR3 spans 15 residues. The germline V gene encodes CDR1 SGHTA and CDR2 FQGNSA. Trimming shortened V by 3 bases and J by 1 base, and 12 bases separated the two germline ends. CDR3 protein: CASSFSGRGNYGYTF. The CDR3 DNA follows: TGTGCCAGCAGCTTTTCAGGCAGGGGTAACTATGGCTACACCTTC.

The chain has TRBV6-5 and TRBJ1-1, with D uncertain. This CDR3 comprises 15 residues. Trimming took 6 bases from V and 5 from J, leaving 19 bases between them. Germline loops: CDR1 MNHEY, CDR2 SVGAGI. The CDR3 protein is CASSLREQRRTEAFF. CDR3 nucleotides: TGTGCCAGCAGCCTCCGGGAACAACGTAGGACTGAAGCTTTCTTT.

The genes are TRBV7-2 and TRBJ2-7, with 8 positions matching TRBD1. CDR3 length equals 14 residues. V was pared by 5 bases and J by 3 bases, with 6 bases of the junction left unmatched. Germline values: CDR1 SGHTA, CDR2 FQGNSA. The CDR3 loop reads CASSIQGEDYEQYF. The CDR3 nucleotides read TGTGCCAGCAGCATACAGGGGGAGGACTACGAGCAGTACTTC.

This clone is a singleton in its sample. The CDR3 region is CASSADRRGYTF. The CDR3, as DNA: TGTGCCAGCAGCGCGGACAGGCGGGGCTACACCTTC. The chain combines TRBV5-4 with TRBJ1-2, with 7 bases fitting TRBD1. Germline assignment: CDR1 SGHNT and CDR2 YYREEE (reference sequence). The CDR3 spans 12 residues. With V trimmed by 4 bases and J by 8 bases, 5 bases remained unmatched.